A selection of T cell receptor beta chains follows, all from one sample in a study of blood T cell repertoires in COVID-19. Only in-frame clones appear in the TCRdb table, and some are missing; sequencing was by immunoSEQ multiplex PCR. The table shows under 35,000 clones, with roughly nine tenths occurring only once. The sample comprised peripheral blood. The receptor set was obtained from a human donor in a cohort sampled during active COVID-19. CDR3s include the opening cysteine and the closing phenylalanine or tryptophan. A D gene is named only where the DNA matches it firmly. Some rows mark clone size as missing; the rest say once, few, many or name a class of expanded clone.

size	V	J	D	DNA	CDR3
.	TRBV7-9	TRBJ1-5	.	TGTGCCAGCAGTGGGTGGGCCCAGCCCCAGCATTTT	CASSGWAQPQHF
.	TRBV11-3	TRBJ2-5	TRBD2	TGTGCCAGCAGCTTAGGTCGCGGGAGCCCCAAGGCCCAGTACTTC	CASSLGRGSPKAQYF
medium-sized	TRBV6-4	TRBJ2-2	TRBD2	TGTGCCAGCAGTGAGCGGGGGGACACCGGGGAGCTGTTTTTT	CASSERGDTGELFF
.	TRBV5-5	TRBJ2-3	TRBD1	TGTGCCAGCAGCGGGACAGGGGGCACAGATACGCAGTATTTT	CASSGTGGTDTQYF
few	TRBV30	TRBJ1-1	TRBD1	TGTGCCTGGAGTGGGACCCCGGGACAGCAGGAATTT	CAWSGTPGQQEF
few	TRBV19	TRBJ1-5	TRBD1	TGTGCCAGTACCACGGGACAGGGGCTAAGCAATCAGCCCCAGCATTTT	CASTTGQGLSNQPQHF
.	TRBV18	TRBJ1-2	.	TGTGCCAGCTCACCCTGGGACATGGAGGGCTACACCTTC	CASSPWDMEGYTF
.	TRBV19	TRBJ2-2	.	TGTGCCAGTAGTCACAGGTCCTCCGGGGAGCTGTTTTTT	CASSHRSSGELFF
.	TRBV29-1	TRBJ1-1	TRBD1	TGCAGCGTTCCGGGACAGGGGAACACTGAAGCTTTCTTT	CSVPGQGNTEAFF
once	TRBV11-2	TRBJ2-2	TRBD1	TGTGCCAGCGGTCAGGGGGCCGGGGAGCTGTTTTTT	CASGQGAGELFF
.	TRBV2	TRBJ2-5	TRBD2	TGTGCCAGCAGAGTAAATAGCGGGGCAGAGACCCAGTACTTC	CASRVNSGAETQYF
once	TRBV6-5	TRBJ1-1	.	TGTGCCAGCAGCCGAGGGTACACTGAAGCTTTCTTT	CASSRGYTEAFF
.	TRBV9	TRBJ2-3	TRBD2	TGTGCCAGCAGCGGGGGACTAGCGGGGGGCCAAGATACGCAGTATTTT	CASSGGLAGGQDTQYF
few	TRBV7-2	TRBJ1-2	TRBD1	TGTGCCAGCAGCTTAAGGGGACAGGGGAATGGCTACACCTTC	CASSLRGQGNGYTF
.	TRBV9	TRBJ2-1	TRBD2	TGTGCCAGCAGCGTCGTGACTAGCGGTAACTACAATGAGCAGTTCTTC	CASSVVTSGNYNEQFF
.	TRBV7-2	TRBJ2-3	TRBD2	TGTGCCAGCAGAACTAGCGGGGGGGCCGTAGATACGCAGTATTTT	CASRTSGGAVDTQYF
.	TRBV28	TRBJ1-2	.	TGTGCCAGCAGTCCCCGGGGAAGGAGATTTTATGGCTACACCTTC	CASSPRGRRFYGYTF
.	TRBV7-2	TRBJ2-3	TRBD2	TGTGCCAGCAGTCGCCGGCACCACAGATTAGCGGGATACACAGATACGCAGTATTTT	CASSRRHHRLAGYTDTQYF
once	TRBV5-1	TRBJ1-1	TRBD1	TGCGCCAGCAGCCCGGGACAGGGGAACACTGAAGCTTTCTTT	CASSPGQGNTEAFF
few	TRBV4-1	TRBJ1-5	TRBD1	TGCGCCAGCAGCCAACCGAGACAGGGGGCGAATCAGCCCCAGCATTTT	CASSQPRQGANQPQHF
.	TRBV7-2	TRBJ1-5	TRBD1	TGTGCCAGCACCACGGGACAGGGTCAGCCCCAGCATTTT	CASTTGQGQPQHF
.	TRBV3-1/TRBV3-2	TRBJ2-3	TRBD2	TGTGCCAGCAGACTGTTTAGCGGGGGGGCCGTGACAGATACGCAGTATTTT	CASRLFSGGAVTDTQYF